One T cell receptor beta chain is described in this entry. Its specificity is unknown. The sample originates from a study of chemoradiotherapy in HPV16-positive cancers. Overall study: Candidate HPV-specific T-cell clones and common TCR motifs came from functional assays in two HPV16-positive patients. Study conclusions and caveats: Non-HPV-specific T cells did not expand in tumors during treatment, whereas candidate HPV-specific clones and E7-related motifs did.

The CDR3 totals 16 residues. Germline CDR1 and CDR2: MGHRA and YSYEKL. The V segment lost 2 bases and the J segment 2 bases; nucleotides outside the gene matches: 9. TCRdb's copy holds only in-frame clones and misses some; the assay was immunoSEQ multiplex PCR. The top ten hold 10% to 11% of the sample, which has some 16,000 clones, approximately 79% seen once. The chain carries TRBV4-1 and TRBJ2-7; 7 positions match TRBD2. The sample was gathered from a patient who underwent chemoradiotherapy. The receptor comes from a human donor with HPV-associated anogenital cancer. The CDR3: CASSQTPLAEAYEQYF. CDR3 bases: TGCGCCAGCAGCCAAACCCCCCTAGCGGAAGCCTACGAGCAGTACTTC.